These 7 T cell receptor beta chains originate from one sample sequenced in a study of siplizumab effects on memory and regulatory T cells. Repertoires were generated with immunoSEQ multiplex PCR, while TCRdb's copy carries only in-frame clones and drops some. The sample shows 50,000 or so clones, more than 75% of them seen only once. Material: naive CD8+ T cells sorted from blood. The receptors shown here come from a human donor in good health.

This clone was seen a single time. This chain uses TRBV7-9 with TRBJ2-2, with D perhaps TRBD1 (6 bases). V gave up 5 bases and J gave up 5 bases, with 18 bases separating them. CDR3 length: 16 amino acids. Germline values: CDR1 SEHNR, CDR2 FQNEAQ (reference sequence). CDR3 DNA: TGTGCCAGCAGCCCACCCAGGGGCCGAGGAACCGGGGAGCTGTTTTTT. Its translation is CASSPPRGRGTGELFF. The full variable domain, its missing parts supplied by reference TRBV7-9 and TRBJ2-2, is DTGVSQNPRHKITKRGQNVTFRCDPISEHNRLYWYRQTLGQGPEFLTYFQNEAQLEKSRLLSDRFSAERPKGSFSTLEIQRTEQGDSAMYLCASSPPRGRGTGELFFGEGSRLTVL.

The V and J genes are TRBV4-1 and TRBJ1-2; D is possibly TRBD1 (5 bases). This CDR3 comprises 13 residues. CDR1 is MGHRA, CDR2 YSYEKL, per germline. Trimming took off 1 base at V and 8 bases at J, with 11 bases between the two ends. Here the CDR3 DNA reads TGCGCCAGCAGCCAAGCCGCTCAGGGCGGCTACACCTTC. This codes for CASSQAAQGGYTF.

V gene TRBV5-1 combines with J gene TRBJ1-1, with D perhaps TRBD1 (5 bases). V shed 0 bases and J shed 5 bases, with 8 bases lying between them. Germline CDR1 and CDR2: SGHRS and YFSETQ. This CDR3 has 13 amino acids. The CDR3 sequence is CASSLEGSTEAFF. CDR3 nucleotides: TGCGCCAGCAGCTTGGAGGGGTCGACTGAAGCTTTCTTT.

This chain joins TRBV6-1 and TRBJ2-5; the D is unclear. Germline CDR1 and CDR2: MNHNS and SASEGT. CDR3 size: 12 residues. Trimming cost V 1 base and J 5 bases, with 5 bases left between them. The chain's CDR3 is CASSEGPETQYF. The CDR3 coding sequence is TGTGCCAGCAGTGAAGGGCCGGAGACCCAGTACTTC.

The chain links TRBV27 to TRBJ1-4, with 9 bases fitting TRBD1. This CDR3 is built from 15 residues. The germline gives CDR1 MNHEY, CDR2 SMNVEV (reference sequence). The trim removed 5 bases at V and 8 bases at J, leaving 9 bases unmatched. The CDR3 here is CASSPSTGGKEKLFF. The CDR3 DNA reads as TGTGCCAGCAGTCCATCAACAGGGGGCAAAGAAAAACTGTTTTTT.

CDR3 DNA sequence: TGTGCCAGCAGCTTAGGGTGGCGGGGTCGGAGCCCAGATACGCAGTATTTT. This gives the protein CASSLGWRGRSPDTQYF. The J gene is TRBJ2-3, the V gene TRBV11-2; possible D gene TRBD2, 6 bases. Trimming cost V 1 base and J 4 bases, with 18 bases left between them. Germline V gene data show CDR1 as SGHAT and CDR2 as FQNNGV. The CDR3 runs to 17 residues.

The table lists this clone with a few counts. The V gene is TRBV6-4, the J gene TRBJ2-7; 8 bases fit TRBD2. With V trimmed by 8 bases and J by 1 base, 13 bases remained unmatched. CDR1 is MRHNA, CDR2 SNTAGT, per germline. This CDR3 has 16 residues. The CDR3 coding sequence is TGTGCCAGCTCCAGAGTGGCTAGCGGGCTGTCCTACGAGCAGTACTTC. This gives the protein CASSRVASGLSYEQYF.